Below, 18 T cell receptor beta chains from the same sample are listed, as sequenced in a study of T-cell memory formation after mild COVID-19. Each CDR3 protein is one row after TCRdb ran MiXCR on the 5' RACE reads. The sample carries about 470,000 distinct CDR3 sequences, roughly 23% recorded once. Input material: PBMCs or a T cell subset sorted from them (not recorded which). These receptors were taken from an adult woman who had mild COVID-19 (a few samples of this study predate the infection). Cell type and time point are not known.

This clonotype showed up just a few times. The chain combines TRBV12-3 or TRBV12-4 with TRBJ2-3; D is unclear. Trimming shortened V by 8 bases and J by 2 bases, and 11 bases separated the two germline ends. The CDR3 loop spans 13 amino acids. The CDR3 DNA follows: TGTGCCAGCTACCGGACCCCCACAGATACGCAGTATTTT. This translates into CASYRTPTDTQYF.

This clonotype was counted a few times. The chain couples TRBV28 to TRBJ2-1; tentatively, D is TRBD1 (5 bases). The CDR3 has 14 residues. The germline gives CDR1 MDHEN, CDR2 SYDVKM. Trimming removed 2 bases at V and 6 bases at J, with 11 bases between. CDR3 sequence: CASSLRQGFNEQFF. CDR3 nucleotides: TGTGCCAGCAGTTTAAGGCAGGGTTTCAATGAGCAGTTCTTC.

The rearrangement links TRBV6-5 to TRBJ2-3, with 13 positions matching TRBD2. CDR1 is MNHEY, CDR2 SVGAGI, per germline. Losses at the gene ends were 4 bases for V and 5 bases for J; bases not matched to a gene: 9. CDR3 length: 17 amino acids. This CDR3 reads CASSFTSGGAGGDTQYF. As DNA, the CDR3 is TGTGCCAGCAGTTTTACTAGCGGGGGGGCCGGGGGAGATACGCAGTATTTT.

The rearrangement uses TRBV7-9 and TRBJ1-2; TRBD1 might be the D (5 bases). The CDR3 runs to 15 residues. Trimming stripped 4 bases from V and 0 bases from J, with 12 bases between. Germline V gene data show CDR1 as SEHNR and CDR2 as FQNEAQ (reference sequence). CDR3 DNA: TGTGCCAGCAGCTCTCAGGGTTCTCCTAACTATGGCTACACCTTC. Translating it yields CASSSQGSPNYGYTF.

The gene calls are TRBV19 and TRBJ1-2, with D tentatively TRBD1 (5 bases). The V gene lost 7 bases and the J gene lost 4 bases, with 19 bases spanning the gap. This CDR3 contains 15 residues. Germline CDR1 is LNHDA and CDR2 is SQIVND (reference sequence). For the CDR3, the DNA is TGTGCCAGTACTGGGGGTCCCTCTAGAACCTATGGCTACACCTTC. Translation: CASTGGPSRTYGYTF.

This clonotype showed up just a few times. The chain uses TRBV24-1 and TRBJ1-1; no firm D call. The CDR3 loop spans 13 amino acids. CDR1 KGHDR and CDR2 SFDVKD come from the germline V gene. V lost 9 bases and J lost 0, with 10 bases in between. The CDR3 protein is CATRTGMNTEAFF. CDR3 bases: TGTGCCACCCGGACGGGGATGAACACTGAAGCTTTCTTT.

This clonotype was counted between two and nine times. V and J are TRBV20-1 and TRBJ2-1, with 13 bases fitting TRBD2. The germline CDR1 and CDR2 sequences are DFQATT and SNEGSKA (reference sequence). V dropped 6 bases and J dropped 5; count of bases not matched to a gene: 16. The length of the CDR3 is 18 residues. CDR3 coding DNA: TGCAGTGCAATCGCGGGACTAGCGGGGCTTTTGGGAAACAATGAGCAGTTCTTC. The encoded protein is CSAIAGLAGLLGNNEQFF.

The DNA of the CDR3 is TGCGCCAGCTTTAGGGACAGTTACCAAGAGACCCAGTACTTC. The encoded protein is CASFRDSYQETQYF. The chain employs TRBV5-1 and TRBJ2-5; 7 bases align to TRBD1. The germline CDR1 and CDR2 sequences are SGHRS and YFSETQ. CDR3 length: 14 residues. J was trimmed by 0 bases and V by 7 bases; bases with no gene match: 6.

The table lists this clonotype with a few counts. V usage is TRBV7-9 and J usage is TRBJ2-3; the D is unclear. Trimming stripped 10 bases from V and 0 bases from J, with 11 bases between. The germline CDR1 and CDR2 sequences are SEHNR and FQNEAQ (reference sequence). The CDR3 loop spans 13 amino acids. The chain's CDR3 is CATGLASTDTQYF. The CDR3 DNA follows: TGTGCCACCGGCCTCGCTAGCACAGATACGCAGTATTTT.

The rearrangement joins TRBV7-9 to TRBJ2-7, with 9 bases identical to TRBD1. Trimming removed 11 bases from V and 1 base from J; junction bases left unmatched: 3. Germline V lookup: CDR1 SEHNR, CDR2 FQNEAQ (reference sequence). This CDR3 contains 12 residues. CDR3 protein: CAGGQGSYEQYF. In nucleotides, the CDR3 is TGTGCCGGGGGACAGGGATCCTACGAGCAGTACTTC.

The gene calls are TRBV12-3 or TRBV12-4 and TRBJ2-1; 11 bases fit TRBD2. CDR3 length equals 16 residues. V shed 5 bases and J 4 bases; nucleotides not matched to a gene: 7. CDR3 sequence reads: CASSGQGLADYNEQFF. The CDR3 nucleotides read TGTGCCAGCAGTGGACAGGGACTAGCGGATTACAATGAGCAGTTCTTC.

This clonotype occurred a few times. The V gene is TRBV19, the J gene TRBJ2-7; a weak D match, TRBD2 (6 bases). The CDR3 contains 12 residues. The germline V gene encodes CDR1 LNHDA and CDR2 SQIVND (reference sequence). V dropped 3 bases and J dropped 7 bases, with 10 bases sitting between them. CDR3 coding DNA: TGTGCCAGTAGTATCGGGGCGGGGGAGCAGTACTTC. This gives the protein CASSIGAGEQYF.

V usage is TRBV2 and J usage is TRBJ2-2; 11 bases agree with TRBD2. The germline V gene encodes CDR1 SNHLY and CDR2 FYNNEI. V lost 8 bases to trimming and J lost 1 base; unmatched junction nucleotides: 3. There are 15 residues in the CDR3. The CDR3 loop reads CASRSGGENTGELFF. CDR3 in DNA: TGTGCCAGCCGTAGCGGGGGGGAGAACACCGGGGAGCTGTTTTTT.

This clonotype appeared a few times. One end of the junction does not line up with germline, which may come from a read error. This sequence joins TRBV5-1 and TRBJ2-7, with 10 bases matching TRBD2. The germline V gene has CDR1 SGHRS and CDR2 YFSETQ. The CDR3 is 15 residues long. Here the CDR3 reads CASSLVGTSVYEQYF. The CDR3 DNA reads TGCGCCAGCAGTTTGGTAGGGACTAGCGTCTACGAGCAGTACTTC. Using reference TRBV5-1 and TRBJ2-7 for the parts outside the CDR3, the full variable domain is KAGVTQTPRYLIKTRGQQVTLSCSPISGHRSVSWYQQTPGQGLQFLFEYFSETQRNKGNFPGRFSGRQFSNSRSEMNVSTLELGDSALYLCASSLVGTSVYEQYFGPGTRLTVT.

A few counts support this clonotype. This rearrangement joins TRBV5-6 to TRBJ2-3, with unresolved D. V dropped 0 bases and J dropped 5 bases, with 10 bases sitting between them. The CDR3 length is 14 residues. CDR1 is SGHDT and CDR2 is YYEEEE in the germline V gene. CDR3 sequence (DNA): TGTGCCAGCAGCTTGGCCACGGGTGGAGATACGCAGTATTTT. It yields the protein CASSLATGGDTQYF.

The chain has TRBV15 and TRBJ2-7; D ambiguous. Between the trimmed V and J ends, which lost 1 base and 9 bases, there was a span of 16 bases. The CDR3 contains 14 residues. Germline V gene lookup returns CDR1 LNHNV and CDR2 YYDKDF (reference sequence). The CDR3 region is CATSRVVQFEGQYF. In nucleotides, the CDR3 is TGTGCCACCAGCAGAGTGGTACAGTTTGAAGGGCAGTACTTC.

The V call is TRBV2, the J call TRBJ1-6; weak D call: TRBD1 (5 bases). CDR1 and CDR2 (germline): SNHLY, FYNNEI. Trimming pared 4 bases from V and 7 bases from J, leaving 14 bases between. The CDR3 is 15 residues long. The CDR3 DNA sequence: TGTGCCAGCAGTGCTGTGACAGCCTGGAATTCACCCCTCCACTTT. Translated: CASSAVTAWNSPLHF.

The gene calls are TRBV20-1 and TRBJ1-2; D is ambiguous. The V end was cut by 2 bases, the J end by 3 bases, with 16 bases between. In germline, CDR1 is DFQATT, CDR2 SNEGSKA (reference sequence). This CDR3 is built from 15 residues. The CDR3 loop is CSARRTGMRDYGYTF. The CDR3 DNA reads as TGCAGTGCTAGAAGGACGGGGATGCGGGACTATGGCTACACCTTC.